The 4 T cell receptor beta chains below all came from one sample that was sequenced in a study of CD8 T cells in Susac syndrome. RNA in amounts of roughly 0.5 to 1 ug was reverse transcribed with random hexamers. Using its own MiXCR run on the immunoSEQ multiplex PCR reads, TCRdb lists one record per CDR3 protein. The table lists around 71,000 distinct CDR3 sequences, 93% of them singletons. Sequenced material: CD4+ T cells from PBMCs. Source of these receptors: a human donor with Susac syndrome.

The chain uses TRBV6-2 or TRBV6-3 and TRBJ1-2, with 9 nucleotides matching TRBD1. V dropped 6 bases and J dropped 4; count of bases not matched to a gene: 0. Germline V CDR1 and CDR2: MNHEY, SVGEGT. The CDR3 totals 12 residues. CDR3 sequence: CASRTGGYGYTF. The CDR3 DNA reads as TGTGCCAGCAGGACAGGGGGCTATGGCTACACCTTC.

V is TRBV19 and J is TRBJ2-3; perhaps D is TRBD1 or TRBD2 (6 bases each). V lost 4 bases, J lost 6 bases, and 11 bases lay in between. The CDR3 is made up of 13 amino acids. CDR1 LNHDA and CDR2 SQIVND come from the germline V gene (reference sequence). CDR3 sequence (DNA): TGTGCCAGTAGTACCGGGGGCTGGGATACGCAGTATTTT. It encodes CASSTGGWDTQYF.

The chain's CDR3 is CASSQDYGGYGYTF. For the CDR3, the DNA is TGTGCCAGCAGCCAAGATTACGGGGGCTATGGCTACACCTTC. The chain has TRBV3-1 and TRBJ1-2; a weak D match, TRBD1 (5 bases). The CDR3 is 14 residues long. CDR1 is LGHDT and CDR2 is YNNKEL in the germline V gene (reference sequence). V dropped 0 bases and J dropped 4 bases, with 9 bases sitting between them.

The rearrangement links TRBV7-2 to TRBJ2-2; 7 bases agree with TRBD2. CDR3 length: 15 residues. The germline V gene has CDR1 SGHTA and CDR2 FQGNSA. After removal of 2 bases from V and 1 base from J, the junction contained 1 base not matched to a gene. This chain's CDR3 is CASSLSGVNTGELFF. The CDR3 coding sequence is TGTGCCAGCAGCTTAAGCGGGGTGAACACCGGGGAGCTGTTTTTT.